Below, 9 T cell receptor beta chains from the same sample are listed, as sequenced in a study of blood T cell repertoires in COVID-19. TCRdb's copy holds only in-frame clones and misses some; the assay was immunoSEQ multiplex PCR. In the table there are 85,000 to 100,000 clones, almost 90% of which are singletons. Sequencing was carried out using peripheral blood. These TCRs come from a man aged 45-60 years with COVID-19, enrolled during active disease.

This chain links TRBV4-2 with TRBJ1-1; TRBD1 matches at 8 bases. The CDR3 length is 14 residues. V shed 3 bases, J shed 6 bases, and the junction held 6 bases outside the gene matches. Germline V lookup: CDR1 LGHNA, CDR2 YNFKEQ. CDR3: CASSQSDRGAEAFF. The CDR3 nucleotides read TGTGCCAGCAGCCAGTCCGACAGGGGTGCTGAAGCTTTCTTT.

The CDR3 DNA reads as TGTGCCAGTAGCCAGGGGGCGAACACCGGGGAGCTGTTTTTT. It is translated as CASSQGANTGELFF. The chain carries TRBV19 and TRBJ2-2; TRBD1 matches at 7 bases. Germline CDR1 reads LNHDA; CDR2 reads SQIVND (reference sequence). The CDR3 runs to 14 residues. Germline trimming cut 6 bases from V and 0 bases from J; bases unmatched to any gene: 1.

The chain combines TRBV9 with TRBJ2-3; D is possibly TRBD1 (5 bases). Germline V CDR1 and CDR2: SGDLS, YYNGEE. This CDR3 spans 18 amino acids. With 3 bases removed from V and 5 bases from J, the gap between germline ends came to 25 bases. The CDR3 DNA follows: TGTGCCAGCAGCGCCAGGGCAAAGGTAGCCCAAGTTGGAGATACGCAGTATTTT. It codes for CASSARAKVAQVGDTQYF.

V gene TRBV28 combines with J gene TRBJ2-2, with TRBD2 matching 8 bases. V shed 6 bases and J 5 bases; nucleotides not matched to a gene: 8. CDR1 and CDR2 (germline): MDHEN, SYDVKM. The CDR3 has 15 amino acids. The CDR3 spells CASRPGGGRTGELFF. The CDR3 nucleotides read TGTGCCAGCAGACCCGGGGGGGGAAGGACCGGGGAGCTGTTTTTT.

The genes are TRBV5-5 and TRBJ1-2; D gene ambiguous. Germline V lookup: CDR1 SGHKS, CDR2 YYEKEE (reference sequence). This CDR3 region has 15 residues. Trimming cost V 4 bases and J 4 bases, with 17 bases left between them. The CDR3 reads CASSLTPLDSYGYTF. As DNA, the CDR3 is TGTGCCAGCAGCCTGACACCCTTGGATAGCTATGGCTACACCTTC. Together with reference TRBV5-5 and TRBJ1-2, the CDR3 gives the full variable domain: DAGVTQSPTHLIKTRGQQVTLRCSPISGHKSVSWYQQVLGQGPQFIFQYYEKEERGRGNFPDRFSARQFPNYSSELNVNALLLGDSALYLCASSLTPLDSYGYTFGSGTRLTVV.

The rearrangement joins TRBV5-4 to TRBJ2-7; 16 nucleotides align to TRBD2. This CDR3 is 16 amino acids long. The germline V gene encodes CDR1 SGHNT and CDR2 YYREEE (reference sequence). The V and J ends lost 4 bases and 2 bases, in that order; junction bases with no gene match: 3. The CDR3 is CASSGGTSGGAYEQYF. CDR3 in DNA: TGTGCCAGCAGCGGAGGGACTAGCGGGGGGGCCTACGAGCAGTACTTC.

This clone was detected once. J is TRBJ1-4 and V is TRBV4-1; TRBD1 is a possible D gene (5 bases). This CDR3 contains 14 residues. The ends were cut back, 3 bases at V and 7 bases at J, with 12 bases in the middle. The germline CDR1 and CDR2 sequences are MGHRA and YSYEKL. The CDR3 nucleotides are TGCGCCAGCAGCCACCGACGGGGGGGTGAAAAACTGTTTTTT. Its translation is CASSHRRGGEKLFF.

J is TRBJ2-1 and V is TRBV6-5, with 7 bases identical to TRBD1. The CDR3 is 13 residues long. Germline CDR1 and CDR2: MNHEY and SVGAGI. V trimming: 7 bases; J trimming: 7 bases; junction bases outside the gene matches: 7. CDR3 nucleotide sequence: TGTGCCAGCAAAGGGGGCAATTGGAATGAGCAGTTCTTC. Translating it yields CASKGGNWNEQFF.

This chain links TRBV3-1 (or the pseudogene TRBV3-2) with TRBJ2-2; 7 bases are shared with TRBD2. The J segment lost 5 bases and the V segment lost 1 base, leaving 13 bases of the junction unmatched. The CDR3 runs to 18 residues. CDR1 and CDR2 (germline): LGHDT, YNNKEL (reference sequence). CDR3 residues: CASSQAGGIGVATGELFF. CDR3 DNA sequence: TGTGCCAGCAGCCAAGCGGGGGGTATCGGGGTTGCGACCGGGGAGCTGTTTTTT.